The T cell receptor beta chain described here comes from a study of T cell repertoires in cytomegalovirus infection. Study-level background: Recently identified HLA-C-restricted CMV epitopes were used, and well-studied HLA-B-restricted CMV epitopes were used as well. TCR beta signatures that were public indicated CMV infection and matching HLA type.

Whole-study results and caveats: The ex vivo response was dominated by HLA-C-restricted CMV-specific TCR beta clonotypes. Carriage of CMV together with the relevant HLA was identifiable through cumulative public TCR beta family frequency.

To note about this clonotype: Its target is not known.

TCRdb reprocessed the reads with MiXCR, giving one entry per CDR3 protein. The sample yields approximately 470,000 distinct CDR3 sequences, roughly 46% seen once. The clonotype comes from a human donor in good health (CMV status not recorded). Some clones in this sample may be carry-over from other donors' samples. Source: cultured PBMCs, taken from culture after CMV antigen stimulation.

This chain's CDR3 is CASSILAGGRGEQFF. CDR3 nucleotide sequence: TGTGCCAGCAGCATCCTAGCGGGGGGTCGAGGGGAGCAGTTCTTC. The chain combines TRBV11-2 with TRBJ2-1, with TRBD2 matching 11 bases. The CDR3 is 15 residues long. V lost 5 bases and J lost 10; bases outside the gene matches: 10. Germline CDR1 reads SGHAT; CDR2 reads FQNNGV.